The 10 T cell receptor beta chains given below trace back to one sample, sequenced in a study of memory CD4+ T cells and cytomegalovirus serostatus. The sort gate was single viable CD3+CD4+CD8-CD45RO+ cells for memory CD4+ T cells. Measured with immunoSEQ multiplex PCR; TCRdb has only the in-frame clones, and not every one. The sample contains some 46,000 clones, over 75% of which appear only once. The sample was memory CD4+ T cells from blood. These receptor sequences come from an adult in good health and CMV-seronegative.

A few counts support this clone. CDR3 nucleotide sequence: TGTGCCAGCAGGGACCTAGGTGAAGCTTTCTTT. This sequence encodes CASRDLGEAFF. The rearrangement uses TRBV25-1 and TRBJ1-1; D gene uncertain. Looked up from germline, CDR1 is MGHDK and CDR2 is SYGVNS. The CDR3 has 11 residues. V was cut by 6 bases and J by 7 bases, with 9 bases left in between.

The DNA for the CDR3 is TGTGCCAGCACCGATAGAGTAGTGAAACACAATGAGCAGTTCTTC. It is translated as CASTDRVVKHNEQFF. This chain uses TRBV7-2 with TRBJ2-1; no firm D call. Germline V gene lookup returns CDR1 SGHTA and CDR2 FQGNSA. The ends were cut back, 7 bases at V and 5 bases at J, with 18 bases in the middle. This CDR3 comprises 15 residues.

This clone has a single count. The genes are TRBV5-1 and TRBJ1-5, with D unresolved. In germline, CDR1 is SGHRS, CDR2 YFSETQ. With 4 bases removed from V and 4 bases from J, the gap between germline ends came to 9 bases. CDR3 size: 13 residues. The CDR3 DNA reads as TGCGCCAGCAGCCCGGGCCCTAATCAGCCCCAGCATTTT. It codes for CASSPGPNQPQHF.

The rearrangement uses TRBV12-5 and TRBJ2-1; D remains ambiguous. The CDR3 loop spans 13 amino acids. In germline, CDR1 is LGHNT, CDR2 FRNRAP. Trimming left V 1 base short and J 9 bases short, with 10 bases between. The CDR3 bases are TGTGCTAGTGGTTTGGGCCCTGTAAGTGAGCAGTTCTTC. As protein: CASGLGPVSEQFF.

The chain couples TRBV7-2 to TRBJ2-3, with TRBD2 as a possible D gene (5 bases). The germline gives CDR1 SGHTA, CDR2 FQGNSA. This CDR3 has 16 residues. V lost 2 bases and J 0 bases, leaving 12 bases between the germline ends. The CDR3 bases are TGTGCCAGCAGCTTATACCGTGGCGGGAGCACAGATACGCAGTATTTT. Translation: CASSLYRGGSTDTQYF.

V and J are TRBV11-2 and TRBJ1-2; no clear D gene. This CDR3 has 16 residues. V was shortened by 3 bases and J by 4 bases, with 18 bases between the two germline ends. Germline V gene sequence: CDR1 SGHAT, CDR2 FQNNGV. CDR3 protein: CASSFTSAASTYGYTF. The DNA for the CDR3 is TGTGCCAGCAGCTTCACATCGGCGGCTTCTACCTATGGCTACACCTTC.

This chain links TRBV7-6 with TRBJ2-3; TRBD2 agrees at 9 bases. J gave up 1 base and V 5 bases, and 4 bases lay outside the gene matches. The V gene's germline CDR1 is SGHVS and CDR2 FNYEAQ. CDR3 length: 15 residues. Here the CDR3 DNA reads TGTGCCAGCAGCCCGGAGCGGGGGGGCACAGATACGCAGTATTTT. Amino acids: CASSPERGGTDTQYF.

The V and J genes are TRBV10-3 and TRBJ2-2; possible D gene TRBD1, 6 bases. The V end was cut by 10 bases, the J end by 5 bases, with 20 bases between. The CDR3 length is 15 residues. Germline CDR1 is ENHRY and CDR2 is SYGVKD. CDR3 sequence (DNA): TGTGCCACATCCGAGGGGGTTGTAGCGACCGGGGAGCTGTTTTTT. It yields the protein CATSEGVVATGELFF.

The J gene is TRBJ2-1, the V gene TRBV29-1; D is uncertain. Germline V CDR1 and CDR2: SQVTM, ANQGSEA. Trimming removed 3 bases from V and 4 bases from J, with 10 bases in between. The CDR3 sequence is 13 residues long. The CDR3 nucleotides are TGCAGCGTTGATTTGGTCGTGTACAATGAGCAGTTCTTC. It codes for CSVDLVVYNEQFF.

This clone has more than one count but fewer than ten. The rearrangement links TRBV19 to TRBJ2-2; 8 positions match TRBD2. In germline, CDR1 is LNHDA, CDR2 SQIVND (reference sequence). The CDR3 is made up of 13 amino acids. V gave up 7 bases and J gave up 4 bases; unmatched junction bases: 2. The CDR3 here is CASTGRVTGELFF. The CDR3 DNA sequence: TGTGCCAGTACCGGGAGGGTCACCGGGGAGCTGTTTTTT.